The next 10 T cell receptor beta chains were all read from a single sample in a study of regulatory T cells in long-lasting Graves disease. The time point is: persistent/refractory GD, antithyroid drugs over 5 years with positive TRAb. Construction of the TCR library relied on RNA isolated from PBMCs. Investigators prepared the TCR beta libraries by applying iRepertoire HTBI primers and Arm-PCR of CDR3 regions. TCRdb re-called the multiplex PCR reads with MiXCR, one entry per CDR3 protein. Here the sample spans over 650,000 distinct CDR3 sequences, about 30% being singletons. This specimen consisted of peripheral blood mononuclear cells (PBMCs), obtained when the disease was refractory, from a patient treated with antithyroid drugs. Source of these receptors: a female donor with Graves disease.

The chain employs TRBV28 and TRBJ2-7; 7 bases match TRBD1. V dropped 3 bases and J dropped 0; count of bases not matched to a gene: 11. Per the germline V gene, CDR1 is MDHEN and CDR2 is SYDVKM. The CDR3 sequence is 17 residues long. The CDR3 protein is CASSFIQGPVFSYEQYF. The CDR3 DNA reads TGTGCCAGCAGTTTTATACAGGGGCCGGTGTTCTCCTACGAGCAGTACTTC.

The chain uses TRBV20-1 and TRBJ1-2; 7 bases align to TRBD1. The CDR3 sequence is 11 residues long. CDR1 DFQATT and CDR2 SNEGSKA come from the germline V gene (reference sequence). Unmatched junction bases numbered 0, after V lost 0 bases and J lost 8 bases. The CDR3 reads CSAREGGGYTF. CDR3 DNA: TGCAGTGCTAGAGAAGGGGGCGGCTACACCTTC.

The chain couples TRBV28 to TRBJ1-5; 8 bases fit TRBD1. The CDR3 consists of 15 residues. The germline CDR1 and CDR2 sequences are MDHEN and SYDVKM. V was pared by 6 bases and J by 8 bases, with 12 bases of the junction left unmatched. The CDR3 is CASSPGQGPREPQHF. CDR3 DNA sequence: TGTGCCAGCAGCCCCGGACAGGGCCCTAGGGAGCCCCAGCATTTT. Full variable domain (rest looked up from reference TRBV28 and TRBJ1-5): DVKVTQSSRYLVKRTGEKVFLECVQDMDHENMFWYRQDPGLGLRLIYFSYDVKMKEKGDIPEGYSVSREKKERFSLILESASTNQTSMYLCASSPGQGPREPQHFGDGTRLSIL.

This clonotype was seen repeatedly, ten times or more. The rearrangement links TRBV12-3 or TRBV12-4 to TRBJ2-2; 8 bases match TRBD2. The CDR3 is made up of 15 amino acids. V was pared by 0 bases and J by 6 bases, with 3 bases of the junction left unmatched. The CDR3 nucleotides read TGTGCCAGCAGTTTAGCGGCGGGAGGCCCCGGGGAGCTGTTTTTT. It codes for CASSLAAGGPGELFF.

This clonotype came up a few times. The chain is built from TRBV11-2 and TRBJ2-7; D is perhaps TRBD1 (6 bases). The germline CDR1 and CDR2 sequences are SGHAT and FQNNGV. Trimming removed 5 bases at V and 6 bases at J, with 14 bases between. The CDR3 sequence is 13 residues long. The CDR3 loop reads CASSAHRAGEQYF. The CDR3 DNA reads as TGTGCCAGCAGCGCCCACAGGGCCGGCGAGCAGTACTTC.

This chain joins TRBV6-5 and TRBJ2-2, with 12 nucleotides matching TRBD2. V shed 0 bases, J shed 5 bases, and the junction held 4 bases outside the gene matches. Germline loops: CDR1 MNHEY, CDR2 SVGAGI. This CDR3 spans 17 amino acids. The CDR3 reads CASSYSVLAGGTGELFF. The CDR3 bases are TGTGCCAGCAGTTACTCAGTCCTAGCGGGAGGGACCGGGGAGCTGTTTTTT.

This clonotype was observed many times. The chain combines TRBV12-3 or TRBV12-4 with TRBJ1-2, with 9 bases identical to TRBD1. Trimming cost V 3 bases and J 5 bases; bases outside gene matches: 4. The CDR3 consists of 14 residues. CDR3 region: CASSLDRGTYGYTF. The CDR3 DNA follows: TGTGCCAGCAGTTTGGACAGGGGAACATATGGCTACACCTTC.

This clonotype was recorded once. The chain joins TRBV7-2 to TRBJ1-5; weak D call: TRBD1 (5 bases). V shed 1 base and J shed 3 bases, with 13 bases lying between them. The germline CDR1 and CDR2 sequences are SGHTA and FQGNSA. The CDR3 sequence is 16 residues long. The DNA for the CDR3 is TGTGCCAGCAGCTTAGATGGGGCGGTTCCCAATCAGCCCCAGCATTTT. Translation gives CASSLDGAVPNQPQHF.

This sequence joins TRBV7-9 and TRBJ1-1; 8 positions agree with TRBD1. The V and J ends lost 2 bases and 4 bases, in that order; junction bases with no gene match: 6. Germline V gives CDR1 SEHNR, CDR2 FQNEAQ (reference sequence). The CDR3 consists of 15 residues. CDR3 sequence (DNA): TGTGCCAGCAGCTTATCGCAGGGGACAGGCACTGAAGCTTTCTTT. The encoded protein is CASSLSQGTGTEAFF.

This rearrangement joins TRBV6-1 to TRBJ1-1, with TRBD1 as a possible D gene (6 bases). V was clipped by 6 bases and J by 1 base, with 15 bases between them. Germline assignment: CDR1 MNHNS and CDR2 SASEGT. The CDR3 spans 15 residues. CDR3 residues: CASSFRQVGNTEAFF. In nucleotides, the CDR3 is TGTGCCAGCAGCTTCAGACAGGTGGGGAACACTGAAGCTTTCTTT.